This paragraph covers one T cell receptor beta chain sequence. Its cognate antigen is unknown. Clones were sequenced by immunoSEQ multiplex PCR, and TCRdb holds only the in-frame ones, with some missing. This table holds about 4,100 clones, around 66% found once. The data were obtained in a study of coeliac disease. Study details: Coeliac patients had active, refractory type I, or gluten-free-diet-controlled disease. Study-level findings and limits: TRB repertoires were largely private, with most amino acid sequences found in only one sample. Control samples showed higher TRB and TRG clonality than intraepithelial and lamina propria samples in active celiac disease. The authors considered this approach unsuitable for unbiased detection of gliadin-specific T cells.

The CDR3 is made up of 15 amino acids. Per the germline V gene, CDR1 is KGHSH and CDR2 is LQKENI. V lost 4 bases to trimming and J lost 2 bases, with 13 bases between them. Each fraction contributed one roughly 500,000-cell aliquot for sequencing. Sequencing was performed on intraepithelial lymphocytes from the gut. The clonotype was recovered from a woman aged 18-29 years with active celiac disease. The gene calls are TRBV18 and TRBJ2-3; D gene uncertain. The CDR3: CASSHGFHPTDTQYF. CDR3 nucleotides: TGTGCCAGCTCACACGGGTTCCATCCCACAGATACGCAGTATTTT.